The clone carrying this TCR beta chain was counted between two and nine times. This sample was taken from a study of OX40 agonist ivuxolimab in advanced cancers. Sequencing used immunoSEQ multiplex PCR; TCRdb keeps in-frame clones, though not all of them. This table has 9,500 to 14,000 clones, around 80% appearing once. This TCR derives from an adult with an advanced solid tumor such as melanoma, head and neck, liver or kidney cancer. The sample in question was CD4+ or CD8+ T cells sorted from blood, obtained in a trial of the OX40 agonist ivuxolimab.

As DNA, the CDR3 is TGCGCCAGCAGCCTCTACCCAGGTAGCCTTAGAAACATTCAGTACTTC. Translated: CASSLYPGSLRNIQYF. The V gene is TRBV4-1, the J gene TRBJ2-4; D unresolved. The CDR3 covers 16 residues. CDR1 MGHRA and CDR2 YSYEKL come from the germline V gene. Trimming took off 4 bases at V and 6 bases at J, with 19 bases between the two ends.